The 30 T cell receptor beta chains below were found in one sample sequenced in a study of shared clonotypes between healthy human individuals. Positively selected for CCR7, the CD45RO-negative cells used as naive CD8 cells excluded terminally differentiated effector memory CD45RA+ cells. TCRdb keeps only in-frame clones here, not all; method: immunoSEQ multiplex PCR. Here the sample spans around 2,100,000 clones, roughly 94% being singletons. Input material: naive CD8+ T cells sorted from blood. The receptors here all came from a man younger than 35 in good health.

The chain has TRBV11-2 and TRBJ1-2; D perhaps matches TRBD1 (5 bases). Germline loops: CDR1 SGHAT, CDR2 FQNNGV. The germline V and J ends were trimmed by 5 bases and 14 bases, with 24 bases remaining between them. This CDR3 comprises 14 residues. CDR3 region: CASSLGTGAPISTF. CDR3 sequence (DNA): TGTGCCAGCAGCCTTGGAACAGGAGCTCCAATATCAACCTTC.

The V and J genes are TRBV2 and TRBJ2-7; perhaps TRBD1 as D (6 bases). V was shortened by 6 bases and J by 0 bases, with 15 bases between the two germline ends. Germline-derived CDR1 and CDR2 are SNHLY and FYNNEI. CDR3 length: 15 amino acids. The CDR3 bases are TGTGCCAGCAGGTCACTATTGGGGGCCTCCTACGAGCAGTACTTC. Translation: CASRSLLGASYEQYF.

J is TRBJ2-5 and V is TRBV27; TRBD1 or TRBD2 may be the D gene (5 bases each). The CDR3 is made up of 13 amino acids. The germline V gene encodes CDR1 MNHEY and CDR2 SMNVEV (reference sequence). V was cut by 4 bases and J by 5 bases, with 11 bases left in between. CDR3 sequence reads: CASSSWDAETQYF. The CDR3 DNA follows: TGTGCCAGCAGTTCTTGGGACGCGGAGACCCAGTACTTC.

About this clone itself: The junction departs from germline at one end; a sequencing error may be responsible. Other DNA sequences in this specimen translate into the identical CDR3. This chain uses TRBV6-6 with TRBJ2-1; D remains ambiguous. This CDR3 is built from 11 residues. Germline CDR1 and CDR2: MNHNY and SVGAGI (reference sequence). The CDR3 region has the DNA TGTGCCAGCAGTTACTCCTATGAACAGTTCTTC. Its translation: CASSYSYEQFF.

V usage is TRBV27 and J usage is TRBJ2-7, with a weak D call TRBD2 (6 bases). Germline lookup yields CDR1 MNHEY and CDR2 SMNVEV (reference sequence). This CDR3 contains 14 residues. Trimming removed 0 bases from V and 6 bases from J, with 12 bases in between. The CDR3 DNA is TGTGCCAGCAGTTTATCGGGAGAGGGAGGCGAGCAGTACTTC. This codes for CASSLSGEGGEQYF.

The chain recombines TRBV6-5 with TRBJ1-1; D gene unclear. Per germline, CDR1 MNHEY and CDR2 SVGAGI. The CDR3 contains 13 residues. V lost 0 bases, J lost 6 bases, and 8 bases lay in between. The DNA for the CDR3 is TGTGCCAGCAGTTACTCGTTTTTTTCTGAAGCTTTCTTT. Protein: CASSYSFFSEAFF.

This rearrangement joins TRBV7-9 to TRBJ2-7, with D perhaps TRBD2 (5 bases). Trimming removed 1 base from V and 1 base from J, with 11 bases in between. Per germline, CDR1 SEHNR and CDR2 FQNEAQ (reference sequence). This CDR3 is 15 amino acids long. The CDR3 region is CASSLDPRLSYEQYF. As DNA, the CDR3 is TGTGCCAGCAGCTTAGACCCCAGACTATCCTACGAGCAGTACTTC.

The chain uses TRBV10-3 and TRBJ1-2; D may be TRBD1 (5 bases). The CDR3 spans 14 residues. Germline V gene data show CDR1 as ENHRY and CDR2 as SYGVKD. V dropped 3 bases and J dropped 3 bases, with 11 bases sitting between them. Written as DNA, the CDR3 is TGTGCCATCAGTGACCCCGGGACGGACTATGGCTACACCTTC. It codes for CAISDPGTDYGYTF.

The genes are TRBV7-9 and TRBJ2-1, with D hard to call. This CDR3 is 15 amino acids long. The germline V and J ends were trimmed by 5 bases and 0 bases, with 11 bases remaining between them. The germline gives CDR1 SEHNR, CDR2 FQNEAQ (reference sequence). The CDR3 DNA reads TGTGCCAGCAGCCCTCGGTCGAGCTCCTACAATGAGCAGTTCTTC. Protein sequence: CASSPRSSSYNEQFF.

The chain carries TRBV5-6 and TRBJ1-1; a possible D gene is TRBD1 (6 bases). Germline CDR1 and CDR2: SGHDT and YYEEEE. V dropped 6 bases and J dropped 5 bases, with 17 bases sitting between them. The CDR3 extends over 14 amino acids. The CDR3 nucleotides read TGTGCCAGCACCTACCAACAGGGTGTTACTGAAGCTTTCTTT. This gives the protein CASTYQQGVTEAFF.

The V call is TRBV6-1, the J call TRBJ1-1; D is uncertain. Trimming stripped 5 bases from V and 7 bases from J, with 8 bases between. The CDR3 is 11 amino acids. The germline CDR1 and CDR2 sequences are MNHNS and SASEGT. CDR3 sequence (DNA): TGTGCCAGCAGTTACGTGGGTGAAGCTTTCTTT. Its protein is CASSYVGEAFF.

V and J are TRBV11-3 and TRBJ2-1, with 10 bases that match TRBD1. CDR1 is SGHNT and CDR2 is YENEEA in the germline V gene. This CDR3 region has 16 residues. The V segment lost 3 bases and the J segment 6 bases; nucleotides outside the gene matches: 8. The CDR3 nucleotides are TGTGCCAGCAGCTTTAGAGGGACAGGGGAATCCAATGAGCAGTTCTTC. This encodes CASSFRGTGESNEQFF.

The genes are TRBV7-9 and TRBJ1-1; D gene ambiguous. Germline V gives CDR1 SEHNR, CDR2 FQNEAQ (reference sequence). The CDR3 extends over 14 amino acids. Trimming pared 5 bases from V and 3 bases from J, leaving 13 bases between. As DNA, the CDR3 is TGTGCCAGCAGCCCCCCGAGGTGGGACACTGAAGCTTTCTTT. It encodes CASSPPRWDTEAFF. The full variable domain, with the rest looked up from reference TRBV7-9 and TRBJ1-1, is DTGVSQNPRHKITKRGQNVTFRCDPISEHNRLYWYRQTLGQGPEFLTYFQNEAQLEKSRLLSDRFSAERPKGSFSTLEIQRTEQGDSAMYLCASSPPRWDTEAFFGQGTRLTVV.

In DNA, the CDR3 is TGTGCCAGCAGTGACTGGAGGGGAAGGGATGAAAAACTGTTTTTT. This codes for CASSDWRGRDEKLFF. The V call is TRBV25-1, the J call TRBJ1-4, with a weak D call TRBD1 (5 bases). The CDR3 sequence is 15 residues long. Germline CDR1 and CDR2: MGHDK and SYGVNS. V gave up 3 bases and J gave up 6 bases, with 14 bases separating them.

On this clone itself: This same CDR3 is encoded by further DNA sequences in the sample. The rearrangement joins TRBV5-6 to TRBJ2-7; D is unclear. Trimming pared 0 bases from V and 4 bases from J, leaving 8 bases between. Per the germline V gene, CDR1 is SGHDT and CDR2 is YYEEEE. The CDR3 loop spans 13 amino acids. CDR3 sequence (DNA): TGTGCCAGCAGCTTGGCGGCGGAATACGAGCAGTACTTC. This gives the protein CASSLAAEYEQYF.

This chain uses TRBV10-3 with TRBJ2-1; D uncertain. The ends were cut back, 3 bases at V and 8 bases at J, with 8 bases in the middle. The CDR3 length is 12 residues. Germline V gives CDR1 ENHRY, CDR2 SYGVKD. The CDR3 sequence: CAISEVGHEQFF. CDR3 bases: TGTGCCATCAGTGAAGTTGGCCATGAGCAGTTCTTC.

The genes are TRBV19 and TRBJ2-7; the D gene could be TRBD1 or TRBD2 (5 bases each). CDR1 and CDR2 (germline): LNHDA, SQIVND (reference sequence). This CDR3 is built from 13 residues. V was pared by 5 bases and J by 1 base, with 9 bases between. This chain's CDR3 is CASSWGISYEQYF. CDR3 nucleotide sequence: TGTGCCAGTAGTTGGGGGATTTCCTACGAGCAGTACTTC.

This chain uses TRBV4-3 with TRBJ2-7, with TRBD2 matching over 14 bases. Germline lookup yields CDR1 LGHNA and CDR2 YSLEER. This CDR3 is built from 18 residues. V shed 3 bases, J shed 4 bases, and the junction held 11 bases outside the gene matches. The CDR3 protein is CASSQSMGTSGSRYEQYF. As DNA, the CDR3 is TGCGCCAGCAGCCAGAGCATGGGGACTAGCGGGAGTAGGTACGAGCAGTACTTC.

This sequence joins TRBV4-1 and TRBJ2-3, with 9 bases aligning to TRBD2. Per the germline V gene, CDR1 is MGHRA and CDR2 is YSYEKL. This CDR3 is built from 18 residues. Germline trimming cut 2 bases from V and 0 bases from J; bases unmatched to any gene: 9. The CDR3 sequence: CASSQIAGGPQSTDTQYF. In DNA form, the CDR3 reads TGCGCCAGCAGCCAAATTGCGGGAGGGCCTCAAAGCACAGATACGCAGTATTTT.

The gene calls are TRBV14 and TRBJ2-1; 8 positions match TRBD2. This CDR3 has 13 amino acids. The ends lost 1 base at V and 13 bases at J; junction bases unmatched: 6. Germline lookup yields CDR1 SGHDN and CDR2 FVKESK. As DNA, the CDR3 is TGTGCCAGCAGCCAAGTCCTTAGCGGGGTTCAGTTCTTC. It yields the protein CASSQVLSGVQFF.

The CDR3 loop reads CASRPFDGTEAFF. CDR3 DNA sequence: TGTGCCAGCAGACCCTTTGATGGGACTGAAGCTTTCTTT. This rearrangement joins TRBV6-5 to TRBJ1-1; D gene ambiguous. Between the trimmed V and J ends, which lost 6 bases and 5 bases, there was a span of 13 bases. CDR1 and CDR2 from the germline V gene are MNHEY and SVGAGI. The length of the CDR3 is 13 residues.

The chain recombines TRBV27 with TRBJ2-7; 11 bases are a match to TRBD1. The CDR3 length is 15 residues. CDR1 is MNHEY and CDR2 is SMNVEV in the germline V gene (reference sequence). The V and J ends lost 1 base and 6 bases, in that order; junction bases with no gene match: 5. CDR3 sequence reads: CASSLWTGTGGEQYF. The CDR3, as DNA: TGTGCCAGCAGTTTATGGACCGGGACAGGGGGCGAGCAGTACTTC.

V is TRBV6-6 and J is TRBJ1-2, with no clear D. Germline V CDR1 and CDR2: MNHNY, SVGAGI (reference sequence). The CDR3 is made up of 12 amino acids. The V end was cut by 6 bases, the J end by 4 bases, with 9 bases between. The CDR3 DNA reads TGTGCCAGCAGCCCGGGATCCTATGGCTACACCTTC. Amino acid sequence: CASSPGSYGYTF.

The chain employs TRBV7-6 and TRBJ1-1; 10 bases are a match to TRBD1. Trimming removed 5 bases from V and 3 bases from J; junction bases left unmatched: 6. The CDR3 is 15 residues long. Germline V gene data show CDR1 as SGHVS and CDR2 as FNYEAQ. The CDR3 DNA is TGTGCCAGCAGCCCTTGGACAGGGGGAGACACTGAAGCTTTCTTT. Protein product: CASSPWTGGDTEAFF.

The CDR3 spells CASSQGTENYGYTF. CDR3 coding DNA: TGCGCCAGCAGCCAAGGGACAGAAAACTATGGCTACACCTTC. The chain employs TRBV4-3 and TRBJ1-2; D might be TRBD1 (6 bases). V was cut by 1 base and J by 2 bases, with 8 bases left in between. The CDR3 spans 14 residues. Germline V gene data show CDR1 as LGHNA and CDR2 as YSLEER.

The V gene is TRBV14, the J gene TRBJ2-1, with 15 nucleotides matching TRBD2. The CDR3 is 17 amino acids. Germline assignment: CDR1 SGHDN and CDR2 FVKESK. The V segment lost 4 bases and the J segment 4 bases; nucleotides outside the gene matches: 5. The CDR3 protein is CASSPGTSGRPYNEQFF. DNA for the CDR3: TGTGCCAGCAGCCCCGGGACTAGCGGGAGGCCATACAATGAGCAGTTCTTC. Using reference TRBV14 and TRBJ2-1 for the parts outside the CDR3, the full variable domain is EAGVTQFPSHSVIEKGQTVTLRCDPISGHDNLYWYRRVMGKEIKFLLHFVKESKQDESGMPNNRFLAERTGGTYSTLKVQPAELEDSGVYFCASSPGTSGRPYNEQFFGPGTRLTVL.

The V and J genes are TRBV27 and TRBJ2-7; D perhaps matches TRBD2 (5 bases). V was pared by 2 bases and J by 0 bases, with 14 bases between. The CDR3 covers 16 residues. Germline CDR1 MNHEY, CDR2 SMNVEV (reference sequence). The CDR3 coding sequence is TGTGCCAGCAGTTTAGTGGGAGTAGGGAGCTCCTACGAGCAGTACTTC. Amino acids: CASSLVGVGSSYEQYF.

CDR3 in amino acids: CASIRLANEQFF. As DNA, the CDR3 is TGCGCCAGCATTAGACTAGCCAATGAGCAGTTCTTC. This chain links TRBV10-1 with TRBJ2-1; 7 bases line up with TRBD2. The CDR3 spans 12 residues. Losses at the gene ends were 7 bases for V and 6 bases for J; bases not matched to a gene: 3. Germline V CDR1 and CDR2: WNHNN, SYGVQD (reference sequence).

This sequence joins TRBV7-9 and TRBJ1-1, with D unresolved. Per germline, CDR1 SEHNR and CDR2 FQNEAQ (reference sequence). V was cut by 3 bases and J by 2 bases, with 7 bases left in between. This CDR3 spans 13 amino acids. CDR3 protein: CASSFGDNTEAFF. The CDR3 coding sequence is TGTGCCAGCAGCTTCGGGGATAACACTGAAGCTTTCTTT.

J is TRBJ1-5 and V is TRBV9, with a weak D call TRBD1 (6 bases). The V end lost 3 bases, the J end lost 0 bases, and 10 bases lay between the germline ends. Germline-derived CDR1 and CDR2 are SGDLS and YYNGEE. The CDR3 is made up of 15 amino acids. In DNA form, the CDR3 reads TGTGCCAGCAGCGAAGGGGGGCCTAGCAATCAGCCCCAGCATTTT. Its translation is CASSEGGPSNQPQHF.